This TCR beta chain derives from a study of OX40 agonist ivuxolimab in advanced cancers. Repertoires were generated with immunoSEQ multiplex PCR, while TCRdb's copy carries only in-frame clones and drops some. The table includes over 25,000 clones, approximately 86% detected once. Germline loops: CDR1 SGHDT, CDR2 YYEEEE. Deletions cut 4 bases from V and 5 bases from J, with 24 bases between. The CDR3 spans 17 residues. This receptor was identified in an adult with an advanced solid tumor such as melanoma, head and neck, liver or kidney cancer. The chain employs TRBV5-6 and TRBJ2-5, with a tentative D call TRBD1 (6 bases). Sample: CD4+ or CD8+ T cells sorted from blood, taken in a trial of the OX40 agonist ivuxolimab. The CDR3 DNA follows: TGTGCCAGCAGCACAAAATGGACAGAATATTTGAGGGAGACCCAGTACTTC. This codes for CASSTKWTEYLRETQYF.